The rows below give T cell receptor beta chains drawn from one sample of a study of T cells in Graves' hyperthyroidism and ophthalmopathy. MiXCR, run by TCRdb on the multiplex PCR reads, gives a single entry per CDR3 protein. This repertoire shows about 480,000 distinct CDR3 sequences, under 25% found once; its top ten account for 45% to 50%. Sequenced input: blood. Source of these receptors: a woman in her 70s with Graves' ophthalmopathy. The CDR3 runs from the conserved cysteine through the conserved F or W. D genes are given only for firm matches. Size is omitted from some rows. Given values are once, few, many or a class for expanded clones.

J: TRBJ2-3
D: .
length: 16
size: .
V: TRBV19
CDR3: CASSFQDGPSTDTQYF
DNA: TGTGCCAGTAGTTTTCAGGACGGCCCTAGCACAGATACGCAGTATTTT

J: TRBJ2-1
D: .
length: 13
size: many
V: TRBV12-3/TRBV12-4
CDR3: CASSLWTPNEQFF
DNA: TGTGCCAGCAGTTTGTGGACTCCGAATGAGCAGTTCTTC

J: TRBJ2-2
D: .
length: 13
size: .
V: TRBV28
CDR3: CASREANTGELFF
DNA: TGTGCCAGCAGAGAAGCGAACACCGGGGAGCTGTTTTTT

J: TRBJ2-5
D: .
length: 12
size: few
V: TRBV18
CDR3: CASSEGQETQYF
DNA: TGTGCCAGCTCCGAAGGGCAAGAGACCCAGTACTTC

J: TRBJ1-3
D: TRBD1
length: 18
size: .
V: TRBV5-1
CDR3: CASSRAITGTGVGNTIYF
DNA: TGCGCCAGCAGCCGCGCCATCACCGGGACAGGGGTTGGAAACACCATATATTTT

J: TRBJ1-2
D: .
length: 14
size: .
V: TRBV9
CDR3: CASSGDGRGYGYTF
DNA: TGTGCCAGCAGCGGAGATGGAAGGGGCTATGGCTACACCTTC

J: TRBJ1-5
D: .
length: 16
size: .
V: TRBV6-9
CDR3: CASSLQQGQVNQPQHF
DNA: TGTGCCAGCAGTTTGCAACAGGGCCAGGTCAATCAGCCCCAGCATTTT

J: TRBJ1-4
D: .
length: 15
size: .
V: TRBV6-2/TRBV6-3
CDR3: CASSFPGATNEKLFF
DNA: TGTGCCAGCAGTTTCCCAGGGGCCACTAATGAAAAACTGTTTTTT

J: TRBJ2-2
D: .
length: 13
size: few
V: TRBV19
CDR3: CASWTGNTGELFF
DNA: TGTGCCAGTTGGACTGGGAACACCGGGGAGCTGTTTTTT

J: TRBJ2-3
D: TRBD2
length: 12
size: many
V: TRBV7-8
CDR3: CASSWTSPTQYF
DNA: TGTGCCAGCAGTTGGACTAGTCCTACGCAGTATTTT

J: TRBJ1-2
D: TRBD1
length: 17
size: .
V: TRBV28
CDR3: CASSLGEDRGHDYGYTF
DNA: TGTGCCAGCAGTTTGGGTGAGGACAGGGGGCATGACTATGGCTACACCTTC

J: TRBJ1-2
D: TRBD1
length: 14
size: many
V: TRBV18
CDR3: CASSPEGQGHGYTF
DNA: TGTGCCAGCTCACCCGAAGGACAGGGACATGGCTACACCTTC

J: TRBJ1-3
D: .
length: 14
size: .
V: TRBV30
CDR3: CASTRRSSGNTIYF
DNA: TGTGCCTCCACCCGGAGGAGCTCTGGAAACACCATATATTTT

J: TRBJ2-3
D: TRBD2
length: 13
size: .
V: TRBV5-4
CDR3: CASGPPAGGTQYF
DNA: TGTGCTTCCGGGCCCCCGGCGGGGGGTACGCAGTATTTT

J: TRBJ2-5
D: .
length: 14
size: few
V: TRBV7-9
CDR3: CASSLVGNKETQYF
DNA: TGTGCCAGCAGCCTCGTGGGGAATAAAGAGACCCAGTACTTC

J: TRBJ2-1
D: TRBD2
length: 15
size: .
V: TRBV5-5
CDR3: CASSFGQRELDEQFF
DNA: TGTGCCAGCAGCTTTGGCCAGCGGGAGTTGGATGAGCAGTTCTTC

J: TRBJ2-4
D: TRBD1
length: 13
size: many
V: TRBV28
CDR3: CASRRQGQNIQYF
DNA: TGTGCCAGCAGGAGACAGGGGCAAAACATTCAGTACTTC

J: TRBJ2-3
D: .
length: 14
size: .
V: TRBV7-3
CDR3: CASSLNAGTDTQYF
DNA: TGTGCCAGCAGCTTAAATGCGGGCACAGATACGCAGTATTTT

J: TRBJ2-7
D: .
length: 13
size: .
V: TRBV6-1
CDR3: CASNRGLLGEQYF
DNA: TGTGCCAGCAATCGGGGGCTTCTGGGCGAGCAGTACTTC

J: TRBJ2-1
D: TRBD2
length: 15
size: few
V: TRBV27
CDR3: CASSVASGTTYEQFF
DNA: TGTGCCAGCAGTGTTGCTAGCGGGACCACCTATGAGCAGTTCTTC

J: TRBJ1-2
D: .
length: 13
size: many
V: TRBV19
CDR3: CASSLRGDYGYTF
DNA: TGTGCCAGTAGCCTGAGGGGAGACTATGGCTACACCTTC

J: TRBJ2-7
D: TRBD2
length: 15
size: few
V: TRBV20-1
CDR3: CSATRAGTSSYEQYF
DNA: TGCAGTGCTACCCGGGCCGGGACTAGCAGCTACGAGCAGTACTTC

J: TRBJ2-2
D: TRBD1
length: 16
size: .
V: TRBV29-1
CDR3: CSVLGQGAVEAGELFF
DNA: TGCAGCGTCCTAGGGCAGGGGGCAGTAGAAGCCGGGGAGCTGTTTTTT